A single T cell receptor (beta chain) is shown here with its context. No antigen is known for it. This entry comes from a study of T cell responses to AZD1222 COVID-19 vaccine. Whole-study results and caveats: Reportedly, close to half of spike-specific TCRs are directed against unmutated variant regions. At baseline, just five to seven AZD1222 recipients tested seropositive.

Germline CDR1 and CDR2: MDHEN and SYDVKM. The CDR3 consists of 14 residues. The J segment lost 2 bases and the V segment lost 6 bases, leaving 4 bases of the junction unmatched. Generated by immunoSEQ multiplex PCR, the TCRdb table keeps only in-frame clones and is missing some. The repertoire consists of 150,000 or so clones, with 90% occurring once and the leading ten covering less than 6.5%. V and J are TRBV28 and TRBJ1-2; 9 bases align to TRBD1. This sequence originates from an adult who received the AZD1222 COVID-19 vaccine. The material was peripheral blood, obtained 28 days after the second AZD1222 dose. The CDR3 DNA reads TGTGCCAGCAGATCGGGACAGGGCAACTATGGCTACACCTTC. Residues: CASRSGQGNYGYTF.